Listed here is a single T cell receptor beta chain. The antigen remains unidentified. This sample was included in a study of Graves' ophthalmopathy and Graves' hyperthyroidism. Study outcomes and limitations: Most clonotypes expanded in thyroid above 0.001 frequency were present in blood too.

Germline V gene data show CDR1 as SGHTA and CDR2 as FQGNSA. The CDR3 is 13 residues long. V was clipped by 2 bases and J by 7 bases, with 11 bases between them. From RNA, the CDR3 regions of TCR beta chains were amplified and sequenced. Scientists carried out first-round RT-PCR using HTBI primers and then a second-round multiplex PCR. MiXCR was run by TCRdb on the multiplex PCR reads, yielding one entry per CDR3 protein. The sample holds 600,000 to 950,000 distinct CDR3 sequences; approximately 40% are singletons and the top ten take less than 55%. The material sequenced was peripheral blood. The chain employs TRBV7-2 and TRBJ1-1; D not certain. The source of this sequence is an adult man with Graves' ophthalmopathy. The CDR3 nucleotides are TGTGCCAGCAGCTTAAACGGCGTCGGTGAAGCTTTCTTT. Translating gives CASSLNGVGEAFF.